Given below is one T cell receptor beta chain in context. V was clipped by 1 base and J by 3 bases, with 16 bases between them. Germline values: CDR1 SGHTA, CDR2 FQGNSA. This CDR3 comprises 17 residues. TCRdb's copy holds only in-frame clones and misses some; the assay was immunoSEQ multiplex PCR. Of approximately 240,000 clones detected, 80% to 95% appear once; the ten largest clones hold around 2%. The record originates from a study of blood T cell repertoires in COVID-19. Study-wide context: T cells, B-cell-depleted T cells, or PBMCs supplied cDNA or gDNA.

The receptor comes from a woman in her late teens or twenties who had recovered from COVID-19. This rearrangement joins TRBV7-2 to TRBJ1-3, with D possibly TRBD1 on 6 matching bases. The sample consisted of PBMCs or T cells enriched from blood (not recorded which). The CDR3 reads CASSLGRGGLGGNTIYF. In nucleotides, the CDR3 is TGTGCCAGCAGCTTAGGTCGGGGGGGGCTAGGTGGAAACACCATATATTTT.